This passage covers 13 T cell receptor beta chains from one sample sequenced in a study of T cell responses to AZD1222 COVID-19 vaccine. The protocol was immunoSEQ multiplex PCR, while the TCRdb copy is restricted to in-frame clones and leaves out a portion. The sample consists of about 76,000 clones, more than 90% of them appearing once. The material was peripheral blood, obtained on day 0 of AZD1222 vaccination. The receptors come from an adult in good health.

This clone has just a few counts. CDR3 in amino acids: CASSPDRGNNYGYTF. The CDR3, as DNA: TGTGCCAGCTCACCGGACAGGGGGAATAACTATGGCTACACCTTC. This sequence joins TRBV18 and TRBJ1-2; 10 bases are shared with TRBD1. The V gene end was trimmed by 3 bases and the J gene end by 1 base; junction bases not matched to a gene: 2. Looked up from germline, CDR1 is KGHSH and CDR2 is LQKENI. The CDR3 extends over 15 amino acids.

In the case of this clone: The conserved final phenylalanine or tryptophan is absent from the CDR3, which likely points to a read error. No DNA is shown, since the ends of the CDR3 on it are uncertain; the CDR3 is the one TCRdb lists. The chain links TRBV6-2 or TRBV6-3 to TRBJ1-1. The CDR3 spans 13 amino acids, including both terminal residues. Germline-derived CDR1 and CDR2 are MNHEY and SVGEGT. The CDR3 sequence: CASSPTAEHHTRM.

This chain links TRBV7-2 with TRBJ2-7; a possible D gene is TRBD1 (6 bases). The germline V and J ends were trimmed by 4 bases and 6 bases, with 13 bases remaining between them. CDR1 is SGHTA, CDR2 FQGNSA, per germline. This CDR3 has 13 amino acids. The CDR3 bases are TGTGCCAGCAGCTCAAGTGGGACATCCGAGCAGTACTTC. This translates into CASSSSGTSEQYF.

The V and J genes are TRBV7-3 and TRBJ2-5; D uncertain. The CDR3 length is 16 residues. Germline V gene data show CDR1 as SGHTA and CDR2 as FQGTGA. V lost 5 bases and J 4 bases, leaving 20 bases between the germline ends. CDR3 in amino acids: CASSPFSGGPGETQYF. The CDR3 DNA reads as TGTGCCAGCAGCCCATTCTCGGGTGGGCCGGGAGAGACCCAGTACTTC.

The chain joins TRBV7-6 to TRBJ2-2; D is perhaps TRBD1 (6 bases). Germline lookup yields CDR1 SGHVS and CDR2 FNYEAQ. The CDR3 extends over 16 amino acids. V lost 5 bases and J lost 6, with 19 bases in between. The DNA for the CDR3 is TGTGCCAGCAGCACCCTCTCCGGGACACGTCCCGGGGAGCTGTTTTTT. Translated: CASSTLSGTRPGELFF.

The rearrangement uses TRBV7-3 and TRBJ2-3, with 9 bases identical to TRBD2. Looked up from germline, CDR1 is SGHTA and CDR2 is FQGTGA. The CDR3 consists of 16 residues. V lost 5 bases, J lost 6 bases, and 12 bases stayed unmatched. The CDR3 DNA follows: TGTGCCAGCAGCCCGGGACTAGCCCGCTTCGGGGATACGCAGTATTTT. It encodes CASSPGLARFGDTQYF.

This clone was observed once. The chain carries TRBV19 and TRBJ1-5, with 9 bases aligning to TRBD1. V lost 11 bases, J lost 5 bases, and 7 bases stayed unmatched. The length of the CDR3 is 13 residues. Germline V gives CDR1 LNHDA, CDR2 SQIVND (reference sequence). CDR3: CAVNRGRDQPQHF. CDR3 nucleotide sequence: TGTGCCGTAAACAGGGGGCGGGATCAGCCCCAGCATTTT.

The DNA for the CDR3 is TGTGCCAGCAGTTATTTTGCCCGGGCAGATACGCAGTATTTT. Amino acids: CASSYFARADTQYF. The chain combines TRBV6-9 with TRBJ2-3; D uncertain. The V and J ends lost 1 base and 4 bases respectively, with 9 bases between them. CDR3 length: 14 amino acids. CDR1 and CDR2 from the germline V gene are MNHGY and SVAAGI.

The CDR3 sequence is CASSVAQGGTEAFF. CDR3 nucleotide sequence: TGTGCCAGCAGCGTAGCTCAGGGGGGCACTGAAGCTTTCTTT. The chain combines TRBV9 with TRBJ1-1, with TRBD1 matching over 7 bases. CDR3 length equals 14 residues. J gave up 4 bases and V 0 bases, and 3 bases lay outside the gene matches. In germline, CDR1 is SGDLS, CDR2 YYNGEE.

The CDR3 bases are TGTGCCAGCAGCCAAAGTAGGGGGGAGACAGATACGCAGTATTTT. Its protein is CASSQSRGETDTQYF. The chain uses TRBV4-2 and TRBJ2-3; D possibly matches TRBD1 or TRBD2 (6 bases each). Germline CDR1 is LGHNA and CDR2 is YNFKEQ. CDR3 length: 15 amino acids. Trimming cost V 2 bases and J 3 bases, with 12 bases left between them.

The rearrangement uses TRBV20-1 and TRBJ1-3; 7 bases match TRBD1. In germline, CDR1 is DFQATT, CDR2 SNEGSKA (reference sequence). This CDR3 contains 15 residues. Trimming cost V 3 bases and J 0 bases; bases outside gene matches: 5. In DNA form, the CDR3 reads TGCAGTGCTAGTGACCGGGACAGCTCTGGAAACACCATATATTTT. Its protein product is CSASDRDSSGNTIYF.

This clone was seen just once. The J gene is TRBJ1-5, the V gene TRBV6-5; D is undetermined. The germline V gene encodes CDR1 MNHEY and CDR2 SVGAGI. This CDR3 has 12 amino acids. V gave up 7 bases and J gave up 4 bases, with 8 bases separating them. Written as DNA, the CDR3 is TGTGCCAGCAAACCACCTAATCAGCCCCAGCATTTT. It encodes CASKPPNQPQHF.

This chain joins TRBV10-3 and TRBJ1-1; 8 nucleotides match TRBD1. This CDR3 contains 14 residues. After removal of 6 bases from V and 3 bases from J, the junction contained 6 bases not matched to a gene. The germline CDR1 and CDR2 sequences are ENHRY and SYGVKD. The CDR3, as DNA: TGTGCCATCAGGGGTGGACAGGGCGACACTGAAGCTTTCTTT. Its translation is CAIRGGQGDTEAFF.